This is a list of T cell receptor beta chains from one sample in a study of CD8 T cells in Susac syndrome. TCRdb redid the calling of the immunoSEQ multiplex PCR reads with MiXCR, one entry per CDR3 protein. This sample has a few hundred thousand distinct CDR3 sequences, with 94% found just once. Sequenced material: CD4+ T cells from PBMCs. The source of these receptors is a human donor with Susac syndrome. Each CDR3 is given with its conserved first and last residue. D genes are given only for firm matches. A row's size may be missing; if present it is once, few, many or a size class.

V: TRBV9
size: NA
D: TRBD1
J: TRBJ1-1
CDR3: CASSVGWGAGGNTEAFF
DNA: TGTGCCAGCAGCGTAGGTTGGGGGGCAGGGGGGAACACTGAAGCTTTCTTT

V: TRBV20-1
size: NA
D: TRBD2
J: TRBJ2-2
CDR3: CSASGLAGANTGELFF
DNA: TGCAGTGCTAGTGGGCTAGCGGGAGCGAACACCGGGGAGCTGTTTTTT

V: TRBV12-3/TRBV12-4
size: NA
D: NA
J: TRBJ1-1
CDR3: CASSWQSQSNTEAFF
DNA: TGTGCCAGCAGTTGGCAGAGCCAGTCGAACACTGAAGCTTTCTTT

V: TRBV19
size: NA
D: NA
J: TRBJ1-2
CDR3: CASTRPETNYGYTF
DNA: TGTGCCAGTACCCGCCCGGAGACAAACTATGGCTACACCTTC

V: TRBV7-6
size: NA
D: TRBD1
J: TRBJ1-1
CDR3: CASSSPGQGGRAFF
DNA: TGTGCCAGCAGCTCACCGGGACAGGGAGGTAGAGCTTTCTTT

V: TRBV5-4
size: NA
D: TRBD1
J: TRBJ1-4
CDR3: CASSSWRTGNEKLFF
DNA: TGTGCCAGCAGCTCATGGAGGACAGGGAATGAAAAACTGTTTTTT

V: TRBV30
size: once
D: NA
J: TRBJ1-2
CDR3: CAWGDGNYGYTF
DNA: TGTGCCTGGGGGGACGGAAACTATGGCTACACCTTC

V: TRBV7-2
size: NA
D: NA
J: TRBJ1-6
CDR3: CASSLGESPLHF
DNA: TGTGCCAGCAGCTTAGGTGAATCACCCCTCCACTTT

V: TRBV27
size: NA
D: NA
J: TRBJ2-2
CDR3: CASSFVTGELFF
DNA: TGTGCCAGCAGTTTCGTCACCGGGGAGCTGTTTTTT

V: TRBV9
size: NA
D: NA
J: TRBJ1-4
CDR3: CASSVDSATNEKLFF
DNA: TGTGCCAGCAGCGTGGACAGTGCAACTAATGAAAAACTGTTTTTT

V: TRBV7-9
size: NA
D: NA
J: TRBJ2-1
CDR3: CASSWPYNEQFF
DNA: TGTGCCAGCAGCTGGCCCTACAATGAGCAGTTCTTC

V: TRBV7-2
size: few
D: NA
J: TRBJ2-7
CDR3: CASSASSYEQYF
DNA: TGTGCCAGCAGCGCTAGCTCCTACGAGCAGTACTTC

V: TRBV9
size: NA
D: TRBD2
J: TRBJ2-3
CDR3: CASSVDGGARDTQYF
DNA: TGTGCCAGCAGCGTAGACGGGGGGGCGCGAGATACGCAGTATTTT

V: TRBV30
size: few
D: TRBD1
J: TRBJ2-5
CDR3: CAWVTGGRETQYF
DNA: TGTGCCTGGGTGACAGGGGGGAGAGAGACCCAGTACTTC

V: TRBV30
size: NA
D: NA
J: TRBJ2-7
CDR3: CAWSLRLLSSYEQYF
DNA: TGTGCCTGGAGTTTACGACTCCTGAGCTCCTACGAGCAGTACTTC

V: TRBV5-1
size: NA
D: NA
J: TRBJ2-1
CDR3: CASSYRGQSSYNEQFF
DNA: TGCGCCAGCAGCTACCGCGGACAGAGCTCCTACAATGAGCAGTTCTTC

V: TRBV3-1
size: NA
D: TRBD2
J: TRBJ2-3
CDR3: CASGPSGALYTQYF
DNA: TGTGCCAGCGGGCCTAGCGGGGCTTTGTATACGCAGTATTTT

V: TRBV4-3
size: NA
D: TRBD1
J: TRBJ2-3
CDR3: CASSHPRTGGCTDTQYF
DNA: TGCGCCAGCAGCCACCCCCGGACAGGGGGATGCACAGATACGCAGTATTTT

V: TRBV5-1
size: few
D: NA
J: TRBJ2-3
CDR3: CASSLVTASTDTQYF
DNA: TGCGCCAGCAGCTTGGTTACCGCTAGCACAGATACGCAGTATTTT

V: TRBV6-4
size: NA
D: TRBD2
J: TRBJ2-1
CDR3: CASSERWLAGYNEQFF
DNA: TGTGCCAGCAGTGAAAGGTGGCTAGCGGGCTACAATGAGCAGTTCTTC

V: TRBV29-1
size: NA
D: NA
J: TRBJ2-1
CDR3: CSVGRLVSYNEQFF
DNA: TGCAGCGTTGGGCGTTTGGTCTCCTACAATGAGCAGTTCTTC

V: TRBV29-1
size: NA
D: NA
J: TRBJ1-4
CDR3: CSVASTTNEKLFF
DNA: TGCAGCGTCGCTAGTACAACTAATGAAAAACTGTTTTTT

V: TRBV18
size: once
D: TRBD1
J: TRBJ1-1
CDR3: CASSPFTGDTEAFF
DNA: TGTGCCAGCTCACCATTTACAGGGGACACTGAAGCTTTCTTT

V: TRBV7-9
size: NA
D: NA
J: TRBJ2-6
CDR3: CASSLEGRDSHFGANVLTF
DNA: TGTGCCAGCAGCTTAGAGGGCAGGGATTCCCACTTTGGGGCCAACGTCCTGACTTTC

V: TRBV15
size: NA
D: TRBD1
J: TRBJ2-7
CDR3: CATSRVKSRAGGELGYEQYF
DNA: TGTGCCACCAGCAGAGTAAAATCTCGGGCAGGGGGCGAACTCGGCTACGAGCAGTACTTC

V: TRBV18
size: NA
D: NA
J: TRBJ2-5
CDR3: CASSPAGREETQYF
DNA: TGTGCCAGCTCACCCGCTGGACGGGAAGAGACCCAGTACTTC

V: TRBV4-3
size: once
D: NA
J: TRBJ2-5
CDR3: CASSQGAGEETQYF
DNA: TGCGCCAGCAGCCAAGGGGCAGGGGAAGAGACCCAGTACTTC

V: TRBV30
size: NA
D: NA
J: TRBJ1-6
CDR3: CAWSLPGAVNSPLHF
DNA: TGTGCCTGGTCCCTTCCGGGGGCGGTCAATTCACCCCTCCACTTT

V: TRBV30
size: NA
D: TRBD2
J: TRBJ2-1
CDR3: CAWRLGGGYNEQFF
DNA: TGTGCCTGGAGGTTGGGGGGGGGTTACAATGAGCAGTTCTTC

V: TRBV6-5
size: NA
D: NA
J: TRBJ2-1
CDR3: CASSYSEQPSYNEQFF
DNA: TGTGCCAGCAGTTACTCGGAACAGCCCTCCTACAATGAGCAGTTCTTC

V: TRBV5-1
size: NA
D: TRBD2
J: TRBJ2-5
CDR3: CASSRSGGALETQYF
DNA: TGCGCCAGCAGCCGGAGCGGGGGGGCATTAGAGACCCAGTACTTC

V: TRBV20-1
size: NA
D: TRBD1
J: TRBJ1-5
CDR3: CSASTTGAEGNQPQHF
DNA: TGCAGTGCTTCGACTACAGGGGCCGAGGGAAATCAGCCCCAGCATTTT

V: TRBV4-2
size: NA
D: NA
J: TRBJ1-6
CDR3: CASSQVHGMGQDSPLHF
DNA: TGTGCCAGCAGCCAAGTTCACGGCATGGGGCAGGACTCACCCCTCCACTTT

V: TRBV19
size: NA
D: NA
J: TRBJ2-3
CDR3: CASSTPERANTQYF
DNA: TGTGCCAGTAGTACCCCGGAGAGGGCGAATACGCAGTATTTT

V: TRBV7-9
size: NA
D: TRBD1
J: TRBJ1-2
CDR3: CASSLGTGVVYTF
DNA: TGTGCCAGCAGCTTAGGGACAGGGGTCGTCTACACCTTC

V: TRBV6-5
size: NA
D: TRBD1
J: TRBJ2-1
CDR3: CASQQGARNEQFF
DNA: TGTGCCAGTCAACAGGGGGCAAGAAATGAGCAGTTCTTC

V: TRBV3-1
size: NA
D: NA
J: TRBJ1-1
CDR3: CASSQASQLNTEAFF
DNA: TGTGCCAGCAGCCAAGCGTCCCAGTTGAACACTGAAGCTTTCTTT

V: TRBV3-1
size: NA
D: TRBD1
J: TRBJ2-1
CDR3: CASSQETRGHERFF
DNA: TGTGCCAGCAGCCAAGAAACCAGGGGGCACGAGCGGTTCTTC

V: TRBV11-2
size: NA
D: NA
J: TRBJ2-2
CDR3: CASSLNRNTGELFF
DNA: TGTGCCAGCAGCTTAAACAGAAACACCGGGGAGCTGTTTTTT

V: TRBV4-3
size: NA
D: NA
J: TRBJ1-1
CDR3: CASSQEIQRHTEAFF
DNA: TGCGCCAGCAGCCAAGAAATACAAAGGCACACTGAAGCTTTCTTT

V: TRBV29-1
size: NA
D: TRBD1
J: TRBJ1-2
CDR3: CSSSPGTGADYGYTF
DNA: TGCAGCTCTTCTCCCGGGACAGGGGCCGACTATGGCTACACCTTC

V: TRBV12-3/TRBV12-4
size: NA
D: NA
J: TRBJ1-4
CDR3: CASSHTDELEKLFF
DNA: TGTGCCAGCAGCCATACAGACGAACTTGAAAAACTGTTTTTT

V: TRBV29-1
size: NA
D: NA
J: TRBJ2-5
CDR3: CSVEQNQETQYF
DNA: TGCAGCGTTGAACAGAACCAAGAGACCCAGTACTTC

V: TRBV12-3/TRBV12-4
size: NA
D: TRBD2
J: TRBJ2-3
CDR3: CASSLTLLGRGGTDTQYF
DNA: TGTGCCAGCAGCTTGACTCTGTTGGGCCGGGGGGGCACAGATACGCAGTATTTT

V: TRBV11-2
size: NA
D: NA
J: TRBJ2-1
CDR3: CASSLGGNDEQFF
DNA: TGTGCCAGCAGCCTAGGGGGGAACGATGAGCAGTTCTTC

V: TRBV18
size: NA
D: TRBD1
J: TRBJ2-7
CDR3: CASSPRLPGQLSYEQYF
DNA: TGTGCCAGCTCACCGCGCCTTCCGGGACAGCTATCCTACGAGCAGTACTTC

V: TRBV29-1
size: NA
D: NA
J: TRBJ2-7
CDR3: CSVAKGGVREQYF
DNA: TGCAGCGTGGCTAAAGGGGGTGTGAGGGAGCAGTACTTC

V: TRBV6-6
size: NA
D: NA
J: TRBJ1-2
CDR3: CASSAPGTTNYGYTF
DNA: TGTGCCAGCAGTGCACCCGGGACAACTAACTATGGCTACACCTTC